This note documents a single T cell receptor (gamma chain) sequence. There is no known antigen for this receptor. No qualities accompany the bases; no much larger clone lies one base away. Including the terminal cysteine and phenylalanine, the CDR3 comprises 16 residues. CDR3 DNA only is kept here, 48 bases in frame from base 1. The V end gives up 8 bases and the J end 1 base, leaving 11 bases in the junction not matched to a gene. These data belong to a study of gamma delta lymphoproliferative disorders and STAT genes (dated by TCRdb to the late 2010s). Regarding the complete study: Gamma-chain libraries were prepared from at least 50 ng of genomic DNA using the LymphoTrack Dx TCRG Assay. Two gamma-chain samples and all delta-chain samples were sequenced twice to confirm results. The study profiled TCR gamma and delta CDR3 repertoires by deep sequencing in Tgammadelta lymphoproliferative disease patients and healthy controls, within a larger immunophenotypic and STAT-mutation study. Because no corresponding Invivoscribe delta assay was available, delta-chain libraries were prepared according to the standard operating procedure of the EuroClonality-NGS working group. Overall results and qualifications from the work: When whole repertoires were clustered, gamma repertoires from patients formed a group apart from those of healthy controls, but delta repertoires showed no separation between the groups. According to the authors, NGS specificity may be reduced at low frequencies, so whether leukemic clones are public or private needs confirmation. Control T cells likely spanned varied maturation stages, while leukemic cells were skewed toward terminal effectors, potentially limiting patient-control comparisons. Almost every major gamma and delta clonotype in patients was public, meaning shared with at least one healthy donor, and only a couple of gamma clonotypes were private to disease.

Both library methods used multiplex PCR with primers targeting conserved V and J regions of the TCR genes. After purification and pooling, the amplicons were sequenced on an Illumina MiSeq platform. As for how the authors treated the data: V(D)J alignment, clonotype assembly and translation were done with MiXCR, while functionality assessment and CDR3 repertoire analyses were done with VDJtools. CDR3 was defined per IMGT, and analyses were restricted to productive sequences using functional genes, excluding ORF genes and pseudogenes. Identical amino acid CDR3s of major clonotypes (frequency >=5%) were searched for across all patients and controls using a custom Python script. A one-sided non-parametric Wilcoxon test was used to compare clonotype frequencies in patients versus controls. TCRdb reanalyzed the public reads with the CATT caller, and identical DNA sequences were merged afterwards. The V and J calls were determined by TCRdb, not by the authors. The sample contains roughly 4,500 gamma-chain clones, 6% to 9% of them found a single time. Clones ranked in the top ten supply 2.5% to 3% of the sample.

Genomic DNA from peripheral blood mononuclear cells isolated from patients and controls was used for TCR sequencing. The control group, matched to the patients for age and sex, consisted of some 23 healthy adult blood donors (approximately 12 males and some 11 females) with a median age of about 69 years. The rearrangement combines TRGV10 with TRGJP1. As TCRdb names no J gene, one was assigned here on the basis of a DNA match to germline. Being an ORF, TRGV10 has a function that is uncertain. The sample consisted of blood. The clonotype comes from a human donor in good health. The DNA sequence is given as TGTGCTGCGTGGGATTACAAGGGTACCACTGGTTGGTTCAAGATATTT. This yields the protein CAAWDYKGTTGWFKIF.